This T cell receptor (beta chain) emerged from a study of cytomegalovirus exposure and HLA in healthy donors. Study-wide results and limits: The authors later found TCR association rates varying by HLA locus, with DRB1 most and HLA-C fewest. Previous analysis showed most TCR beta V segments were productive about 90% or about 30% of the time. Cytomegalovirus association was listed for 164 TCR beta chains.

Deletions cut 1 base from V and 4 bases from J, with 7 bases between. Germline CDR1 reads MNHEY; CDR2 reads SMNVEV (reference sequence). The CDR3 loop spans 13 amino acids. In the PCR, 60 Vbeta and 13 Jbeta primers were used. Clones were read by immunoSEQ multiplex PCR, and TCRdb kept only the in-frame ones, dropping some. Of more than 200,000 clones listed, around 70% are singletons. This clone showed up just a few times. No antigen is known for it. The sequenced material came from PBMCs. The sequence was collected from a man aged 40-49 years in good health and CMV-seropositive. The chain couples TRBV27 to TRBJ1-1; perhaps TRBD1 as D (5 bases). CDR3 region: CASSLYGGTEAFF. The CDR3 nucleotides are TGTGCCAGCAGTTTATACGGGGGCACTGAAGCTTTCTTT.